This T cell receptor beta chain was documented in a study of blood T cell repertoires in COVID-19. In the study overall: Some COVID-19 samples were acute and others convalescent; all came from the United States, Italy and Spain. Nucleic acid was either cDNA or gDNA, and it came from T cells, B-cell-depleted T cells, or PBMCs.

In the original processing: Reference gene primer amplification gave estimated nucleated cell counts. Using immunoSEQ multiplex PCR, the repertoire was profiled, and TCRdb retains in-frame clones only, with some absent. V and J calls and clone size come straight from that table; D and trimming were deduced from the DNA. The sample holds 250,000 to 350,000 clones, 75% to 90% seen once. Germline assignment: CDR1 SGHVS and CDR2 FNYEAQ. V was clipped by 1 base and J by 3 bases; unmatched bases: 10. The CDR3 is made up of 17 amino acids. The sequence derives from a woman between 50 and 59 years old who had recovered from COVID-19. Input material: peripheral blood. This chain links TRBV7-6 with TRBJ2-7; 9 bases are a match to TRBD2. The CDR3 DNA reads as TGTGCCAGCAGCTTAGTTGAGCGGAGAGCGGGAGGCTACGAGCAGTACTTC. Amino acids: CASSLVERRAGGYEQYF.